The 27 T cell receptor beta chains given below trace back to one sample, sequenced in a study of T cell responses to AZD1222 COVID-19 vaccine. Assay: immunoSEQ multiplex PCR; the TCRdb copy retains only in-frame clones and omits some. The table lists 95,000 to 100,000 clones, 75% to 95% of them singletons. The source was peripheral blood, collected on day 0 of AZD1222 vaccination. Receptor source: an adult in good health.

The chain has TRBV5-1 and TRBJ2-2; perhaps D is TRBD1 or TRBD2 (5 bases each). The CDR3 is made up of 14 amino acids. V lost 1 base to trimming and J lost 4 bases, with 8 bases between them. Germline V gene lookup returns CDR1 SGHRS and CDR2 YFSETQ. CDR3 amino acids: CASSLSGTTGELFF. The CDR3 DNA reads TGCGCCAGCAGCTTGTCAGGGACCACCGGGGAGCTGTTTTTT.

This clone was counted only a few times. The chain links TRBV11-2 to TRBJ2-2, with 8 positions matching TRBD1. The V gene end was trimmed by 4 bases and the J gene end by 6 bases; junction bases not matched to a gene: 19. There are 19 residues in the CDR3. Germline loops: CDR1 SGHAT, CDR2 FQNNGV. The CDR3 sequence is CASSSGPFFIGQGSGELFF. In nucleotides, the CDR3 is TGTGCCAGCAGCTCAGGGCCGTTTTTTATAGGACAGGGATCCGGGGAGCTGTTTTTT.

J is TRBJ1-1 and V is TRBV18; TRBD1 is a possible D gene (5 bases). V dropped 2 bases and J dropped 3 bases, with 10 bases sitting between them. From germline, CDR1 is KGHSH and CDR2 LQKENI. CDR3 length: 14 amino acids. The CDR3 protein is CASSPGGADTEAFF. CDR3 in DNA: TGTGCCAGCTCACCAGGGGGAGCGGACACTGAAGCTTTCTTT.

The chain joins TRBV14 to TRBJ2-3; the D is unclear. Deletions cut 1 base from V and 1 base from J, with 6 bases between. Germline V CDR1 and CDR2: SGHDN, FVKESK. The CDR3 is 14 residues long. The CDR3 sequence: CASSQGLGTDTQYF. CDR3 in DNA: TGTGCCAGCAGCCAAGGATTGGGCACAGATACGCAGTATTTT.

The rearrangement uses TRBV6-1 and TRBJ2-3; perhaps TRBD1 as D (5 bases). CDR1 and CDR2 (germline): MNHNS, SASEGT. Trimming stripped 2 bases from V and 9 bases from J, with 12 bases between. This CDR3 is built from 13 residues. The CDR3 sequence is CASSETPTGTQYF. The DNA of the CDR3 is TGTGCCAGCAGTGAAACACCCACAGGCACGCAGTATTTT.

The chain links TRBV25-1 to TRBJ2-1; D uncertain. The CDR3 runs 13 residues. V dropped 7 bases and J dropped 6 bases, with 13 bases sitting between them. The germline gives CDR1 MGHDK, CDR2 SYGVNS. The CDR3 loop reads CASNSRHFNEQFF. The CDR3 DNA sequence: TGTGCCAGCAACAGTCGACACTTCAATGAGCAGTTCTTC.

This clone was picked up one time. This chain links TRBV11-2 with TRBJ2-7; TRBD1 agrees at 7 bases. In germline, CDR1 is SGHAT, CDR2 FQNNGV. V was clipped by 5 bases and J by 0 bases; unmatched bases: 10. The CDR3 spans 16 residues. CDR3 region: CASSPLTGDSSYEQYF. CDR3 in DNA: TGTGCCAGCAGCCCCCTCACTGGGGACAGCTCCTACGAGCAGTACTTC.

The CDR3 DNA sequence: TGTGCCAGCAGCATACAGGGAAATCAGCCCCAGCATTTT. Translated: CASSIQGNQPQHF. This chain uses TRBV5-5 with TRBJ1-5; possible D gene TRBD1, 6 bases. Trimming took 4 bases from V and 4 from J, leaving 9 bases between them. Germline CDR1 SGHKS, CDR2 YYEKEE (reference sequence). This CDR3 is built from 13 residues. The whole variable domain, remainder taken from reference TRBV5-5 and TRBJ1-5, is DAGVTQSPTHLIKTRGQQVTLRCSPISGHKSVSWYQQVLGQGPQFIFQYYEKEERGRGNFPDRFSARQFPNYSSELNVNALLLGDSALYLCASSIQGNQPQHFGDGTRLSIL.

V is TRBV18 and J is TRBJ1-2; D not certain. Germline V gene data show CDR1 as KGHSH and CDR2 as LQKENI. Trimming shortened V by 6 bases and J by 0 bases, and 14 bases separated the two germline ends. CDR3 length: 15 residues. Written as DNA, the CDR3 is TGTGCCAGCTCGACAAGGGAGAGCTCTAACTATGGCTACACCTTC. Translated, it gives CASSTRESSNYGYTF.

With respect to this clone: Other DNA sequences in this specimen translate into the identical CDR3. J is TRBJ2-7 and V is TRBV7-3, with 7 bases aligning to TRBD1. The V and J ends lost 5 bases and 3 bases, in that order; junction bases with no gene match: 7. CDR3 length equals 14 residues. The germline V gene has CDR1 SGHTA and CDR2 FQGTGA. In DNA form, the CDR3 reads TGTGCCAGCAGCCCGTCCCGGGACAGCTACGAGCAGTACTTC. This translates into CASSPSRDSYEQYF.

V gene TRBV16 combines with J gene TRBJ1-2; TRBD1 matches at 12 bases. Losses at the gene ends were 1 base for V and 4 bases for J; bases not matched to a gene: 7. Germline-derived CDR1 and CDR2 are KGHSY and FQNENV. The CDR3 runs 17 residues. This CDR3 is CASSQWGQGARAYGYTF. CDR3 nucleotide sequence: TGTGCCAGCAGCCAATGGGGACAGGGGGCGCGGGCCTATGGCTACACCTTC.

This sequence joins TRBV29-1 and TRBJ2-1; 11 bases are a match to TRBD2. The CDR3 is 13 amino acids. V lost 7 bases and J lost 6; bases outside the gene matches: 5. CDR1 is SQVTM and CDR2 is ANQGSEA in the germline V gene. The CDR3, as DNA: TGCAGCGAGACTAGCGGGGTCGGCAATGAGCAGTTCTTC. This encodes CSETSGVGNEQFF.

This chain links TRBV19 with TRBJ1-1, with D possibly TRBD1 on 5 matching bases. CDR1 is LNHDA and CDR2 is SQIVND in the germline V gene (reference sequence). Trimming cost V 3 bases and J 5 bases, with 10 bases left between them. CDR3 size: 13 residues. The CDR3 coding sequence is TGTGCCAGTAGTATCCAGGCAGGGACTGAAGCTTTCTTT. Translated: CASSIQAGTEAFF.

The chain uses TRBV11-2 and TRBJ2-3, with TRBD2 as a possible D gene (5 bases). V was shortened by 5 bases and J by 1 base, with 16 bases between the two germline ends. This CDR3 region has 16 residues. CDR1 is SGHAT and CDR2 is FQNNGV in the germline V gene. This chain's CDR3 is CASSTNWVRGTDTQYF. The DNA for the CDR3 is TGTGCCAGCAGCACAAACTGGGTGAGGGGCACAGATACGCAGTATTTT.

This chain links TRBV9 with TRBJ2-3; 11 nucleotides match TRBD2. V gave up 1 base and J gave up 4 bases; unmatched junction bases: 5. This CDR3 region has 16 residues. Germline assignment: CDR1 SGDLS and CDR2 YYNGEE. CDR3 in amino acids: CASSVRTSGGSDTQYF. As DNA, the CDR3 is TGTGCCAGCAGCGTAAGAACTAGCGGGGGTTCAGATACGCAGTATTTT.

V usage is TRBV4-1 and J usage is TRBJ1-5; 7 positions match TRBD1. The CDR3 loop spans 18 amino acids. V shed 4 bases, J shed 0 bases, and the junction held 12 bases outside the gene matches. CDR1 is MGHRA, CDR2 YSYEKL, per germline. The CDR3 DNA reads TGCGCCAGCAGCCGGATCCTTGGGACAGACCGTAGCAATCAGCCCCAGCATTTT. It specifies CASSRILGTDRSNQPQHF.

This clone was seen a single time. CDR3 sequence (DNA): TGTGCCAGCAGTTACGGACAGACTTATGAAAAACTGTTTTTT. Translating gives CASSYGQTYEKLFF. J is TRBJ1-4 and V is TRBV6-5, with D possibly matching TRBD1 (6 bases). V shed 2 bases and J shed 6 bases, with 10 bases lying between them. This CDR3 spans 14 amino acids. The V gene's germline CDR1 is MNHEY and CDR2 SVGAGI.

As regards this clone: A junction end diverges from the germline sequence, so it may reflect a read error. V is TRBV13 and J is TRBJ1-1, with D perhaps TRBD1 (5 bases). The CDR3 covers 13 residues. The germline V gene encodes CDR1 PRHDT and CDR2 FYEKMQ (reference sequence). The CDR3, as DNA: TGTGCCTGCAGTCCGGGACGTAACACTGAAGCTTTCTTT. Protein sequence: CACSPGRNTEAFF.

The rearrangement joins TRBV7-9 to TRBJ2-3; the D gene is possibly TRBD2 (5 bases). There are 16 residues in the CDR3. Trimming took off 7 bases at V and 5 bases at J, with 22 bases between the two ends. Germline assignment: CDR1 SEHNR and CDR2 FQNEAQ (reference sequence). The CDR3 bases are TGTGCCAGCACCTCTTACCAGCGGACCTCAGGAGATACGCAGTATTTT. Translation gives CASTSYQRTSGDTQYF.

J is TRBJ2-3 and V is TRBV2, with 7 positions matching TRBD1. The CDR3 has 15 amino acids. Trimming cost V 6 bases and J 0 bases; bases outside gene matches: 6. Germline V gene lookup returns CDR1 SNHLY and CDR2 FYNNEI. Here the CDR3 reads CASRGTVLSTDTQYF. The CDR3 nucleotides read TGTGCCAGCAGGGGGACAGTTCTTAGCACAGATACGCAGTATTTT.

The gene calls are TRBV9 and TRBJ2-2, with D possibly being TRBD1 (5 bases). The V gene's germline CDR1 is SGDLS and CDR2 YYNGEE. The CDR3 contains 14 residues. V lost 3 bases and J 5 bases, leaving 11 bases between the germline ends. The CDR3 coding sequence is TGTGCCAGCAGCGCTCAAGCAGGGACCGGGGAGCTGTTTTTT. Residues: CASSAQAGTGELFF.

The chain is built from TRBV4-2 and TRBJ1-4, with D unresolved. Between the trimmed V and J ends, which lost 0 bases and 2 bases, there was a span of 13 bases. This CDR3 region has 17 residues. The germline CDR1 and CDR2 sequences are LGHNA and YNFKEQ. CDR3 residues: CASSQDFSGMTNEKLFF. The CDR3 DNA follows: TGTGCCAGCAGCCAAGATTTTTCGGGTATGACTAATGAAAAACTGTTTTTT.

The V gene is TRBV28, the J gene TRBJ1-5; 10 bases agree with TRBD1. J lost 6 bases, V lost 6 bases, and 5 bases had no gene match. CDR1 MDHEN and CDR2 SYDVKM come from the germline V gene. The CDR3 is made up of 14 amino acids. CDR3: CASSHDRGRQPQHF. DNA of the CDR3: TGTGCCAGCAGCCATGACAGGGGGCGTCAGCCCCAGCATTTT. Complete variable domain (other parts from reference TRBV28 and TRBJ1-5): DVKVTQSSRYLVKRTGEKVFLECVQDMDHENMFWYRQDPGLGLRLIYFSYDVKMKEKGDIPEGYSVSREKKERFSLILESASTNQTSMYLCASSHDRGRQPQHFGDGTRLSIL.

The chain is built from TRBV5-1 and TRBJ2-5, with D hard to call. Germline lookup yields CDR1 SGHRS and CDR2 YFSETQ. This CDR3 has 13 amino acids. Trimming removed 0 bases at V and 5 bases at J, with 8 bases between. The CDR3 DNA follows: TGCGCCAGCAGCTTGGGGGTCGGGGAGACCCAGTACTTC. It is translated as CASSLGVGETQYF.

This chain uses TRBV7-2 with TRBJ1-1; 7 bases fit TRBD1. Per the germline V gene, CDR1 is SGHTA and CDR2 is FQGNSA. The CDR3 loop spans 15 amino acids. Trimming took 4 bases from V and 1 from J; bases not matched to a gene: 6. CDR3 coding DNA: TGTGCCAGCAGCTACTGGACAGGTAGGAACACTGAAGCTTTCTTT. Translated: CASSYWTGRNTEAFF.

The chain carries TRBV19 and TRBJ2-1; D possibly corresponds to TRBD2 (6 bases). Deletions cut 8 bases from V and 3 bases from J, with 11 bases between. The CDR3 is 13 residues long. Germline-derived CDR1 and CDR2 are LNHDA and SQIVND (reference sequence). Here the CDR3 reads CASVGGIYNEQFF. The CDR3 nucleotides are TGTGCCAGTGTGGGAGGAATCTACAATGAGCAGTTCTTC.

The J gene is TRBJ1-2, the V gene TRBV13; D might be TRBD1 (5 bases). V shed 8 bases and J shed 4 bases, with 11 bases lying between them. In germline, CDR1 is PRHDT, CDR2 FYEKMQ (reference sequence). This CDR3 has 12 amino acids. The DNA of the CDR3 is TGTGCCAGCGCGGCAGGGCGCTATGGCTACACCTTC. As protein: CASAAGRYGYTF.